This TCR beta chain was obtained from a study of cytomegalovirus exposure and HLA in healthy donors. Study information: In a previous analysis, about 100 million unique TCR beta sequences were found from about 190 million T cells.

V lost 2 bases and J 3 bases, leaving 5 bases between the germline ends. CDR1 is WSHSY, CDR2 SAAADI, per germline. The length of the CDR3 is 12 residues. 13 Jbeta primers and 60 Vbeta primers were used for the PCR. Using immunoSEQ multiplex PCR, the repertoire was profiled, and TCRdb retains in-frame clones only, with some absent. The sample holds tens of thousands of clones, roughly three quarters seen once. Study-level points and caveats: Presence/absence analysis assumed near-uniform sequencing depth across donors. Trimming of TCR beta V- and J-genes showed a link, identified in a later analysis, to a missense DCLRE1C variant.

Concerning this clone itself: The antigen is not known.

Sequencing input: PBMCs. The sequence was obtained from a young man in good health and CMV-seronegative. The chain carries TRBV10-2 and TRBJ2-7, with no clear D. The DNA for the CDR3 is TGCGCCAGCAGTGAGGACATCTACGAGCAGTACTTC. Its translation is CASSEDIYEQYF.